This TCR beta chain was identified during a study of blood T cell repertoires in COVID-19 (TCRdb year 2020). Study-level background: Collaborator samples came from the United States, Italy and Spain and covered acute and convalescent phases of COVID-19. The samples were drawn from the first 160 participants of the ongoing ImmuneRACE study and from 950 to 1,500 subjects provided by 6 global collaborators. The prospective study material was composed of cDNA or gDNA derived from T cells, B-cell-depleted T cells, or PBMCs. Subjects who had been exposed to COVID-19, were actively infected with it, or had recovered from it provided the deeply sampled blood TCRbeta repertoires that made up the dataset. HLA class I and class II types, where available, came from metadata supplied by the sample provider rather than from assay-based typing. The repertoires were released in a freely available public database intended as a resource for research on the immune response to SARS-CoV-2. Sample metadata almost always included a de-identified subject ID, COVID-19 status, age in years and sex. On the study overall, not on this receptor specifically: Clinical and demographic metadata were provided uncurated, with the amount varying by source and participant.

The germline V gene encodes CDR1 LGHDT and CDR2 YNNKEL (reference sequence). The CDR3 contains 13 residues, cysteine and phenylalanine counted. Only CDR3 DNA is held: 39 bases, read in frame from base 1. The V and J ends are trimmed by 1 base and 6 bases, leaving 9 bases between them. This clone was counted between two and nine times. This clone's antigen is unknown. Base qualities are missing; no much larger clone stands one base away. The immunoSEQ Assay, a bias-controlled multiplex PCR, was used to amplify TCRbeta CDR3 regions from genomic DNA. From the authors' description of their analysis: The number of nucleated cells in each sample was estimated by amplification of reference gene primers within the assay. To quantify the absolute abundance of each unique TCRbeta CDR3 rearrangement, sequence reads were collapsed and filtered. Productive Simpson clonality was computed per sample as the square root of Simpson's diversity index over productive rearrangements. Imported from immuneACCESS, the table was reduced by TCRdb to in-frame sequences with V and J called. These copies leave out some clones; in studies compared against another copy, an unresolved V gene accounts for under half, and the cause of the remainder is not known. V, J and clone size were drawn from that table, and D and trimming were deduced from the DNA. The sample contains 70,000 to 95,000 clones, just under 85% of them found a single time. The ten largest clones represent under 20% of the sample.

Whole blood was collected in K2EDTA tubes by collaborating institutions according to the institutions' own protocols. For TCRbeta analysis, collaborator samples were shipped as frozen whole blood, as isolated PBMCs, or as DNA extracted from either sample type. Sequenced material: peripheral blood. The sequence derives from an older man with active or convalescent COVID-19. This receptor chain uses TRBV3-1 (or the pseudogene TRBV3-2) and TRBJ1-1, and possibly TRBD1, on 6 matching bases. The CDR3 in this case is CASSQAQGSEAFF. The sequenced DNA is TGTGCCAGCAGCCAAGCCCAGGGGTCTGAAGCTTTCTTT.